This TCR beta chain is from a study of cytomegalovirus exposure and HLA in healthy donors. Findings and caveats of the study: Cytomegalovirus association was listed for roughly 160 TCR beta chains.

A remark on this clone: Its antigen is undetermined.

The protocol was immunoSEQ multiplex PCR, while the TCRdb copy is restricted to in-frame clones and leaves out a portion. Of about 360,000 clones detected, 80% to 90% appear once; the ten largest clones hold about 0.8%. V was pared by 7 bases and J by 2 bases, with 9 bases between. The CDR3 is 12 residues long. CDR1 and CDR2 (germline): SNHLY, FYNNEI. Sequencing was performed on PBMCs. The chain combines TRBV2 with TRBJ2-7; perhaps TRBD1 as D (6 bases). This sequence originates from a woman between 18 and 29 years old in good health and CMV-seronegative. CDR3 loop: CASKDRAYEQYF. The CDR3, as DNA: TGTGCCAGCAAGGACAGAGCCTACGAGCAGTACTTC. Full variable domain (rest looked up from reference TRBV2 and TRBJ2-7): EPEVTQTPSHQVTQMGQEVILRCVPISNHLYFYWYRQILGQKVEFLVSFYNNEISEKSEIFDDQFSVERPDGSNFTLKIRSTKLEDSAMYFCASKDRAYEQYFGPGTRLTVT.